Listed here are 18 T cell receptor beta chains from one sample, sequenced in a study of OX40 agonist ivuxolimab in advanced cancers. Assay: immunoSEQ multiplex PCR; the TCRdb copy retains only in-frame clones and omits some. This sample yields tens of thousands of clones, of which around 85% are seen a single time; roughly 0.8% belongs to the top ten. Specimen: CD4+ or CD8+ T cells sorted from blood, collected in a trial of the OX40 agonist ivuxolimab. These receptors were collected from an adult with an advanced solid tumor such as melanoma, head and neck, liver or kidney cancer.

The V gene is TRBV28, the J gene TRBJ2-6; possibly TRBD1 for D (6 bases). Per germline, CDR1 MDHEN and CDR2 SYDVKM. This CDR3 comprises 16 residues. With 5 bases removed from V and 0 bases from J, the gap between germline ends came to 11 bases. The CDR3 region is CASSRWTASGANVLTF. The CDR3 bases are TGTGCCAGCAGTCGGTGGACAGCCTCTGGGGCCAACGTCCTGACTTTC.

The chain is built from TRBV15 and TRBJ1-4; a weak D match, TRBD1 (5 bases). The CDR3 sequence is 17 residues long. CDR1 LNHNV and CDR2 YYDKDF come from the germline V gene (reference sequence). The V end lost 5 bases, the J end lost 4 bases, and 20 bases lay between the germline ends. CDR3 region: CATSSLVDRGDNEKLFF. CDR3 nucleotides: TGTGCCACCAGCTCCCTCGTGGACCGGGGCGATAATGAAAAACTGTTTTTT.

The gene calls are TRBV13 and TRBJ2-2; weak D call: TRBD2 (5 bases). Germline V lookup: CDR1 PRHDT, CDR2 FYEKMQ (reference sequence). There are 16 residues in the CDR3. V was clipped by 2 bases and J by 6 bases, with 16 bases between them. This CDR3 is CASSLPGESRSGELFF. The CDR3 bases are TGTGCCAGCAGCTTACCCGGGGAGAGTAGGTCCGGGGAGCTGTTTTTT.

The chain employs TRBV19 and TRBJ1-2; TRBD1 matches at 7 bases. V trimming: 7 bases; J trimming: 2 bases; junction bases outside the gene matches: 10. Germline CDR1 is LNHDA and CDR2 is SQIVND (reference sequence). This CDR3 is built from 15 residues. CDR3 residues: CASTSGRQGNYGYTF. DNA of the CDR3: TGTGCCAGTACCTCAGGCCGACAGGGAAACTATGGCTACACCTTC. Together with reference TRBV19 and TRBJ1-2, the CDR3 gives the full variable domain: DGGITQSPKYLFRKEGQNVTLSCEQNLNHDAMYWYRQDPGQGLRLIYYSQIVNDFQKGDIAEGYSVSREKKESFPLTVTSAQKNPTAFYLCASTSGRQGNYGYTFGSGTRLTVV.

The chain couples TRBV11-3 to TRBJ2-7, with unresolved D. Trimming removed 5 bases from V and 4 bases from J, with 15 bases in between. The CDR3 covers 14 residues. The germline CDR1 and CDR2 sequences are SGHNT and YENEEA. The CDR3 here is CASSAYSVTYEQYF. The CDR3 bases are TGTGCCAGCAGCGCATACAGTGTTACTTACGAGCAGTACTTC.

The V and J genes are TRBV6-5 and TRBJ2-2; D is undetermined. V gave up 0 bases and J gave up 5 bases, with 4 bases separating them. Germline V CDR1 and CDR2: MNHEY, SVGAGI. The length of the CDR3 is 13 residues. CDR3 loop: CASSYSITGELFF. The CDR3 DNA sequence: TGTGCCAGCAGTTACTCGATAACCGGGGAGCTGTTTTTT.

This clone was recorded once. The genes are TRBV7-8 and TRBJ2-3, with 9 positions matching TRBD1. CDR3 size: 19 residues. V lost 5 bases, J lost 3 bases, and 18 bases stayed unmatched. Germline V gives CDR1 SGHVS, CDR2 FQNEAQ. The CDR3 region is CASSPRPHRGQGETDTQYF. The CDR3 DNA sequence: TGTGCCAGCAGCCCCAGACCCCACAGGGGGCAGGGAGAAACAGATACGCAGTATTTT.

The gene calls are TRBV19 and TRBJ2-5; 9 bases fit TRBD1. This CDR3 is 15 amino acids long. Germline trimming cut 5 bases from V and 5 bases from J; bases unmatched to any gene: 9. Germline values: CDR1 LNHDA, CDR2 SQIVND (reference sequence). CDR3 DNA sequence: TGTGCCAGTAGTTCCACACAGGGGGCATGGGAGACCCAGTACTTC. It specifies CASSSTQGAWETQYF.

This rearrangement joins TRBV6-6 to TRBJ2-7, with TRBD2 matching over 16 bases. Losses at the gene ends were 6 bases for V and 4 bases for J; bases not matched to a gene: 6. The CDR3 totals 16 residues. Germline V CDR1 and CDR2: MNHNY, SVGAGI (reference sequence). CDR3 DNA: TGTGCCAGCAGCCACAGGGGACTAGCGGGGGGGTACGAGCAGTACTTC. Protein: CASSHRGLAGGYEQYF.

This chain uses TRBV7-8 with TRBJ2-7, with 9 bases aligning to TRBD1. The CDR3 consists of 14 residues. Unmatched junction bases numbered 9, after V lost 6 bases and J lost 6 bases. Germline V gives CDR1 SGHVS, CDR2 FQNEAQ. The CDR3 protein is CASRAQGQGTEQYF. Written as DNA, the CDR3 is TGTGCCAGCAGGGCCCAGGGACAGGGAACCGAGCAGTACTTC.

This chain joins TRBV20-1 and TRBJ1-1; D is unclear. CDR1 and CDR2 from the germline V gene are DFQATT and SNEGSKA (reference sequence). The germline V and J ends were trimmed by 1 base and 7 bases, with 7 bases remaining between them. The CDR3 extends over 11 amino acids. CDR3 in amino acids: CSARGSSEAFF. In DNA, the CDR3 is TGCAGTGCTAGAGGTAGCAGTGAAGCTTTCTTT.

This clone occurred once. This chain links TRBV5-4 with TRBJ2-7; TRBD1 aligns across 7 bases. V dropped 3 bases and J dropped 6; count of bases not matched to a gene: 12. Germline V lookup: CDR1 SGHNT, CDR2 YYREEE (reference sequence). The CDR3 sequence is 15 residues long. The chain's CDR3 is CASSSPGTAVPEQYF. The CDR3 region has the DNA TGTGCCAGCAGCTCACCCGGGACAGCGGTACCCGAGCAGTACTTC.

The gene calls are TRBV18 and TRBJ1-2; weak D call: TRBD1 (5 bases). Germline-derived CDR1 and CDR2 are KGHSH and LQKENI. V lost 3 bases and J lost 11, with 13 bases in between. The CDR3 totals 12 residues. Here the CDR3 reads CASSPDRGVYTF. Here the CDR3 DNA reads TGTGCCAGCTCACCCGACAGAGGGGTTTACACCTTC.

This clone was found once. The chain joins TRBV4-3 to TRBJ1-3; D is ambiguous. Germline V gene sequence: CDR1 LGHNA, CDR2 YSLEER. This CDR3 spans 17 amino acids. Trimming cost V 0 bases and J 0 bases, with 12 bases left between them. The CDR3 spells CASSQDVPSPSGNTIYF. For the CDR3, the DNA is TGCGCCAGCAGCCAAGATGTGCCGAGCCCCTCTGGAAACACCATATATTTT.

This clone showed up just a few times. The chain joins TRBV18 to TRBJ1-6; 7 nucleotides agree with TRBD1. Germline V lookup: CDR1 KGHSH, CDR2 LQKENI. The CDR3 totals 16 residues. J gave up 7 bases and V 2 bases, and 8 bases lay outside the gene matches. CDR3 nucleotides: TGTGCCAGCTCACCATGGTCCGGGACAGCCAATTCACCCCTCCACTTT. Protein: CASSPWSGTANSPLHF.

This clone was observed a few times. The chain links TRBV19 to TRBJ2-5; a possible D gene is TRBD2 (6 bases). Trimming cost V 6 bases and J 2 bases, with 19 bases left between them. In germline, CDR1 is LNHDA, CDR2 SQIVND (reference sequence). The CDR3 spans 16 residues. CDR3 amino acids: CASSPGVSGFQETQYF. The CDR3 DNA follows: TGTGCCAGTAGCCCGGGAGTTAGCGGCTTTCAAGAGACCCAGTACTTC.

The chain couples TRBV7-9 to TRBJ1-6; 10 bases are shared with TRBD1. V shed 5 bases and J 6 bases; nucleotides not matched to a gene: 4. This CDR3 contains 15 residues. Germline assignment: CDR1 SEHNR and CDR2 FQNEAQ (reference sequence). CDR3 sequence (DNA): TGTGCCAGCAGCCACGGGACAGGGGTTAATTCACCCCTCCACTTT. It is translated as CASSHGTGVNSPLHF.

CDR3 bases: TGTGCCAGTACCTTAGGGAGTAGGGAGGGGAAAAAACTGTTTTTT. Protein product: CASTLGSREGKKLFF. The rearrangement joins TRBV19 to TRBJ1-4; D perhaps matches TRBD1 (5 bases). Trimming removed 7 bases at V and 9 bases at J, with 21 bases between. Per the germline V gene, CDR1 is LNHDA and CDR2 is SQIVND (reference sequence). The CDR3 is made up of 15 amino acids.